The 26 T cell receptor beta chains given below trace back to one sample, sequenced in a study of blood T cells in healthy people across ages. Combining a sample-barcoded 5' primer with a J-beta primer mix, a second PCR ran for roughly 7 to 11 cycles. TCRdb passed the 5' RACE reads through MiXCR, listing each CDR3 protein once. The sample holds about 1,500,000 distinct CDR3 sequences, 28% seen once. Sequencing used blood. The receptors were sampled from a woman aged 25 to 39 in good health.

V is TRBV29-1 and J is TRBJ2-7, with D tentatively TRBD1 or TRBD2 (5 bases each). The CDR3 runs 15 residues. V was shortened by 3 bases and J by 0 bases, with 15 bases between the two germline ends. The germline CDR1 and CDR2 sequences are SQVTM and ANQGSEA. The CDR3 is CSVDMGTGTSYEQYF. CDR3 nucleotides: TGCAGCGTTGATATGGGGACGGGGACCTCCTACGAGCAGTACTTC.

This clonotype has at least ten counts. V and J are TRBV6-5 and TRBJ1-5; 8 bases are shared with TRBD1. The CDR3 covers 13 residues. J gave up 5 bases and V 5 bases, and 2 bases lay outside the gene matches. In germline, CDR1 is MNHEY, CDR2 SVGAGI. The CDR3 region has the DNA TGTGCCAGCAGTCGGACAGGGCATCAGCCCCAGCATTTT. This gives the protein CASSRTGHQPQHF.

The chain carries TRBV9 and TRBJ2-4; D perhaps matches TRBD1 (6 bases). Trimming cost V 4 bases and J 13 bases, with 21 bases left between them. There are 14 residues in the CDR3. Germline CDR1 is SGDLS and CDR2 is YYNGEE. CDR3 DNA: TGTGCCAGCAGCCCGCAGGGGCTAGACTACGTGCAGTACTTC. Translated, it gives CASSPQGLDYVQYF.

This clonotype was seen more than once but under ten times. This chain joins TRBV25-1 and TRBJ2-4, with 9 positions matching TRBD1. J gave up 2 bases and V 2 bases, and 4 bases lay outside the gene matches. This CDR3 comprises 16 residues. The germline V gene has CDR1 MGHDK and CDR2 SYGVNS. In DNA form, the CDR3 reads TGTGCCAGCAGTGAAGCGACAGGGGGGACCAAAAACATTCAGTACTTC. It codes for CASSEATGGTKNIQYF.

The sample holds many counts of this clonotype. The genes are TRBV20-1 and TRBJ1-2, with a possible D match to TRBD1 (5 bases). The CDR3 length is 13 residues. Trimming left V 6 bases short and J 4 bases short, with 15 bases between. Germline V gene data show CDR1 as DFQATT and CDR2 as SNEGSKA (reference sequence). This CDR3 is CSAPTAGVYGYTF. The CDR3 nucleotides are TGCAGTGCCCCGACAGCCGGGGTCTATGGCTACACCTTC.

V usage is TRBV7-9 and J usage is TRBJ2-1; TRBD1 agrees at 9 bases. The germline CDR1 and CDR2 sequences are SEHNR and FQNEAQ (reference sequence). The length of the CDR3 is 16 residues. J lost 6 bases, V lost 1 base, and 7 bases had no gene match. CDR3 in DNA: TGTGCCAGCAGCTTAGGCCGGGACAGGGTCGTCAATGAGCAGTTCTTC. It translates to CASSLGRDRVVNEQFF.

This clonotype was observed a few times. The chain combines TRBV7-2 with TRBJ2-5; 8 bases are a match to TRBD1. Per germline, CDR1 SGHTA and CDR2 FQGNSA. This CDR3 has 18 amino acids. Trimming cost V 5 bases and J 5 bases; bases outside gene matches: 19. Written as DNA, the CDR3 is TGTGCCAGCAGCCGTAGTGGGACAGGAGACTATACGGGGGAGACCCAGTACTTC. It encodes CASSRSGTGDYTGETQYF.

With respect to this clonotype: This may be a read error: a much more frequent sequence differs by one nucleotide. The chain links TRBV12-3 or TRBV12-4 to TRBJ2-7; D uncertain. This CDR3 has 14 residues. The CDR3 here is CTSSFYGDKYEQYF. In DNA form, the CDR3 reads TGTACCAGCAGTTTTTATGGAGACAAATACGAGCAGTACTTC.

The CDR3 protein is CASREDRGDTGELFF. CDR3 coding DNA: TGCGCCAGCAGGGAGGACAGGGGGGACACCGGGGAGCTGTTTTTT. The J gene is TRBJ2-2, the V gene TRBV5-1, with TRBD1 matching 10 bases. Trimming took 5 bases from V and 3 from J; bases not matched to a gene: 4. Germline loops: CDR1 SGHRS, CDR2 YFSETQ. This CDR3 comprises 15 residues.

CDR3 nucleotide sequence: TGTGCCAGCAGCAAGAACCCGGGACTAGCGGGAGGGCCACAGTACTTC. Encoded protein: CASSKNPGLAGGPQYF. This chain uses TRBV7-2 with TRBJ2-4, with TRBD2 matching over 16 bases. The CDR3 sequence is 16 residues long. V gave up 5 bases and J gave up 13 bases; unmatched junction bases: 11. Germline CDR1 and CDR2: SGHTA and FQGNSA.

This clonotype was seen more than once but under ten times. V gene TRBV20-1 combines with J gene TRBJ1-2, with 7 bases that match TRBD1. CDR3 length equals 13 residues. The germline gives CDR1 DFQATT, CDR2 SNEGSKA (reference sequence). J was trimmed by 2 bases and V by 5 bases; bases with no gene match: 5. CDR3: CSALQGQNYGYTF. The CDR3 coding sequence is TGCAGTGCTCTACAGGGGCAGAACTATGGCTACACCTTC.

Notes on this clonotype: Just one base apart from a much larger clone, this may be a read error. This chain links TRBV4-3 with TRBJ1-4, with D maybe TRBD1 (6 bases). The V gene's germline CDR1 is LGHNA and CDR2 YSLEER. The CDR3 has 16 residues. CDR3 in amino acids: CAGSQDDRTYNEKLFF. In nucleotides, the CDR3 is TGCGCCGGCAGCCAAGACGACAGGACGTATAATGAAAAACTGTTTTTT.

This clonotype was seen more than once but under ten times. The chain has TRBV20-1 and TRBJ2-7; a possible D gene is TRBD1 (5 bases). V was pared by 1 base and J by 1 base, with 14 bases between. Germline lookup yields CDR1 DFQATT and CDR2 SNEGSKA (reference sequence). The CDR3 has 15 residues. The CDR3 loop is CSARVFGRDSYEQYF. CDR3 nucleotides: TGCAGTGCTAGAGTTTTCGGCAGGGATTCCTACGAGCAGTACTTC.

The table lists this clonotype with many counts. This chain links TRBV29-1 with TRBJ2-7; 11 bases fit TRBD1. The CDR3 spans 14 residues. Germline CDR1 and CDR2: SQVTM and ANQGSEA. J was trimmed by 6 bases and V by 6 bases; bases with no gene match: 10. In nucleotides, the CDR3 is TGCAGCGTCGCGACCGGGACAGGGGGTAGCGAGCAGTACTTC. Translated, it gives CSVATGTGGSEQYF.

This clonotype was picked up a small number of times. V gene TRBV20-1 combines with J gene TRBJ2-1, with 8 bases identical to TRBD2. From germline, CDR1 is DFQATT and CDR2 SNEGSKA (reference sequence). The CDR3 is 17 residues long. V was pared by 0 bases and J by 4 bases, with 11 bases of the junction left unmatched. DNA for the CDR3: TGCAGTGCTAGAGAAATTAGGCGGGGGGCGGGGTACAATGAGCAGTTCTTC. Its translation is CSAREIRRGAGYNEQFF.

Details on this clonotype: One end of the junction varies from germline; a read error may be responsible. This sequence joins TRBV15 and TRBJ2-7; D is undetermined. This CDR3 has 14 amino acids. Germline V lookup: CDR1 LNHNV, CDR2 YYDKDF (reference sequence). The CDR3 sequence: CAASRDVGFYEQYF. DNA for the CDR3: TGTGCCGCCAGCAGAGATGTGGGGTTCTACGAGCAGTACTTC.

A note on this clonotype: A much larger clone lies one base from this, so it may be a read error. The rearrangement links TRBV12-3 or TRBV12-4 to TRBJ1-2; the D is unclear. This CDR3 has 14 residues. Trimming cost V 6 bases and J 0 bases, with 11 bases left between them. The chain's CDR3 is CASRVAEANYGYTF. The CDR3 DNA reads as TGTGCCAGCAGAGTCGCAGAAGCTAACTATGGCTACACCTTC.

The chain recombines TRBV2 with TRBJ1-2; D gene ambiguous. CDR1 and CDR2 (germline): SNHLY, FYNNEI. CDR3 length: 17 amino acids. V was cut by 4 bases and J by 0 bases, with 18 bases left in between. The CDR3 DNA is TGTGCCAGCAGTGTGGGGTGGTCGGTACTAGCTAACTATGGCTACACCTTC. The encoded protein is CASSVGWSVLANYGYTF.

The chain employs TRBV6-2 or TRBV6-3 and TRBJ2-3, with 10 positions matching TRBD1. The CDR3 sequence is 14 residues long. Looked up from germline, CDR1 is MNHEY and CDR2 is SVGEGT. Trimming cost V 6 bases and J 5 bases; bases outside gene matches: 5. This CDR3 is CASRSGTGEDTQYF. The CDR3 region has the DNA TGTGCCAGCAGATCCGGGACAGGGGAAGATACGCAGTATTTT.

The CDR3 DNA reads TGTGCCAGCAGCCTAGTAGCTAGCGGGGTTCAGAGCTCCTACAATGAGCAGTTCTTC. Its translation: CASSLVASGVQSSYNEQFF. This chain joins TRBV7-2 and TRBJ2-1; 9 bases fit TRBD2. The CDR3 length is 19 residues. The trim removed 5 bases at V and 0 bases at J, leaving 14 bases unmatched. CDR1 SGHTA and CDR2 FQGNSA come from the germline V gene.

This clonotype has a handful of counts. CDR3 region: CASSLRDRVYKQYF. The CDR3 coding sequence is TGTGCCAGCAGCCTCCGGGACAGGGTTTACAAGCAGTACTTC. This chain links TRBV5-4 with TRBJ2-7, with 9 bases fitting TRBD1. V dropped 4 bases and J dropped 8; count of bases not matched to a gene: 10. Germline values: CDR1 SGHNT, CDR2 YYREEE (reference sequence). This CDR3 has 14 residues.

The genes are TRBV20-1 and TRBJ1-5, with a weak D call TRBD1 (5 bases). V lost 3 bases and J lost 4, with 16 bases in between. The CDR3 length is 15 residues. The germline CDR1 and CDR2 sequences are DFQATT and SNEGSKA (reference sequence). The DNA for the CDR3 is TGCAGTGCTAGTCATGGGGGAGGTCAGAATCAGCCCCAGCATTTT. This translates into CSASHGGGQNQPQHF.

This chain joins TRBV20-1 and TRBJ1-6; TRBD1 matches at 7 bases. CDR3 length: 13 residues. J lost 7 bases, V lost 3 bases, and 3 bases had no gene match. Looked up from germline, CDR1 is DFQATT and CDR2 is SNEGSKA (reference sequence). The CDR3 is CSARGTANSPLHF. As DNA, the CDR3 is TGCAGTGCTAGGGGGACAGCGAATTCACCCCTCCACTTT.

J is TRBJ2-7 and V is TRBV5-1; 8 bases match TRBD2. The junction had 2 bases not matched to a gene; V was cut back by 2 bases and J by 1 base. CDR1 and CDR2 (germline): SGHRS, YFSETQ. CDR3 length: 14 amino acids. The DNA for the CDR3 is TGCGCCAGCAGCTTCGGGGGGGCTTCCTACGAGCAGTACGTC. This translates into CASSFGGASYEQYV.

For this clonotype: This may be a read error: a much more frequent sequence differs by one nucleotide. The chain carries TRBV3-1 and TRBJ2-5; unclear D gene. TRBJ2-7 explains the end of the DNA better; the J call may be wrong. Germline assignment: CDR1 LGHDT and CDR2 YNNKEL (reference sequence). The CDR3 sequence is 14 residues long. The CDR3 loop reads CASSLQSPPYEQYF. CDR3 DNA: TGTGCCAGCAGCCTGCAGTCCCCGCCCTACGAGCAGTACTTC.

The CDR3 loop is CASSQPGGSDEQFF. In nucleotides, the CDR3 is TGTGCCAGCAGCCAACCGGGAGGGTCCGATGAGCAGTTCTTC. The chain links TRBV7-8 to TRBJ2-1, with TRBD2 matching over 8 bases. The CDR3 runs to 14 residues. Unmatched junction bases numbered 8, after V lost 5 bases and J lost 8 bases. CDR1 and CDR2 from the germline V gene are SGHVS and FQNEAQ. The full variable domain, rest sourced from reference TRBV7-8 and TRBJ2-1, is GAGVSQSPRYKVAKRGQDVALRCDPISGHVSLFWYQQALGQGPEFLTYFQNEAQLDKSGLPSDRFFAERPEGSVSTLKIQRTQQEDSAVYLCASSQPGGSDEQFFGPGTRLTVL.